A single T cell receptor (beta chain) is shown here with its context. Random-hexamer reverse transcription was applied to about 0.45 to 1 ug RNA. One entry per CDR3 protein results from TCRdb running MiXCR on the immunoSEQ multiplex PCR reads. The table includes about 180,000 distinct CDR3 sequences, approximately 94% detected once. The data were obtained in a study of CD8 T cells in Susac syndrome. Overall study: Sequencing included Susac syndrome patients, over five of them with active disease and roughly eight in remission. Patients with Susac syndrome had blood drawn and were at that point therapy-naive, on corticosteroids, or on intravenous immunoglobulin alone.

Trimming stripped 4 bases from V and 6 bases from J, with 14 bases between. Per the germline V gene, CDR1 is SGDLS and CDR2 is YYNGEE. CDR3 length equals 14 residues. CD8+ and CD4+ T cells from blood underwent TCR beta sequencing. This sequence was found in a human donor with Susac syndrome. Sequencing input: CD4+ T cells from PBMCs. This sequence joins TRBV9 and TRBJ2-1, with D tentatively TRBD2 (5 bases). The CDR3 bases are TGTGCCAGCAGCCCGCGGACTTCGACCAATGAGCAGTTCTTC. Protein sequence: CASSPRTSTNEQFF.